The source of this T cell receptor beta chain is a study of patients and donors after allogeneic stem cell transplantation. This clonotype has a handful of counts. TCRdb re-analysed the RT-PCR reads in MiXCR, keeping a single row per CDR3 protein. The sample includes 200,000 to 250,000 distinct CDR3 sequences, roughly 13% of them seen just once. The clonotype was recovered from a human donor who was either an allogeneic HSCT recipient or a stem cell or donor lymphocyte infusion donor (not recorded which). It is not recorded whose cells these are; they may come from a transplant donor. The sample comprised blood, either unsorted or a sorted T cell fraction (not recorded which).

CDR3 sequence (DNA): TGTGCCAGCAGTTACTCGAAGACTAGCGGCCCCTACGAGCAGTACTTC. Translating it yields CASSYSKTSGPYEQYF. This chain joins TRBV6-2 or TRBV6-3 and TRBJ2-7; TRBD2 agrees at 9 bases. The CDR3 is 16 residues long. The V gene's germline CDR1 is MNHEY and CDR2 SVGEGT. Trimming at V came to 0 bases and at J to 2 bases, leaving 5 bases not matched to a gene.